Below, 12 T cell receptor beta chains from the same sample are listed, as sequenced in a study of blood T cell repertoires in COVID-19. TCRdb's copy holds only in-frame clones and misses some; the assay was immunoSEQ multiplex PCR. The data show 300,000 to 400,000 clones, roughly nine tenths seen once. Specimen: PBMCs or T cells enriched from blood (not recorded which). The origin of the receptors is a woman aged 25-40 years who had recovered from COVID-19.

The chain carries TRBV12-5 and TRBJ1-6; maybe TRBD1 (5 bases). This CDR3 contains 17 residues. V lost 0 bases, J lost 2 bases, and 11 bases lay in between. In germline, CDR1 is LGHNT, CDR2 FRNRAP. CDR3 sequence reads: CASGLVQGGTYNSPLHF. DNA for the CDR3: TGTGCTAGTGGTTTGGTCCAGGGAGGAACCTATAATTCACCCCTCCACTTT.

The CDR3 loop is CSASRGGLDNEQFF. CDR3 in DNA: TGCAGTGCTAGTCGCGGGGGGCTCGACAATGAGCAGTTCTTC. The rearrangement links TRBV20-1 to TRBJ2-1; the match to TRBD2 covers 8 bases. V gave up 3 bases and J gave up 5 bases; unmatched junction bases: 6. CDR3 length: 14 residues. In germline, CDR1 is DFQATT, CDR2 SNEGSKA (reference sequence).

The DNA for the CDR3 is TGTGCCAGCAGTTTATGGGACAGGGGTAACACCGGGGAGCTGTTTTTT. Amino acid sequence: CASSLWDRGNTGELFF. The chain couples TRBV28 to TRBJ2-2; 9 positions agree with TRBD1. The CDR3 extends over 16 amino acids. Losses at the gene ends were 0 bases for V and 2 bases for J; bases not matched to a gene: 1. The germline V gene encodes CDR1 MDHEN and CDR2 SYDVKM.

DNA of the CDR3: TGCGCCAGCAGCTCTTTCGGGACAGGGGAGAGCTACACCTTC. Translation: CASSSFGTGESYTF. The gene calls are TRBV5-1 and TRBJ1-2, with 10 bases that match TRBD1. V lost 3 bases and J lost 9; bases outside the gene matches: 8. Germline-derived CDR1 and CDR2 are SGHRS and YFSETQ. The CDR3 sequence is 14 residues long.

This chain uses TRBV27 with TRBJ2-3; tentative D call: TRBD1 (7 bases). The ends were cut back, 2 bases at V and 3 bases at J, with 12 bases in the middle. Germline V gene lookup returns CDR1 MNHEY and CDR2 SMNVEV (reference sequence). The CDR3 runs to 15 residues. The CDR3 region has the DNA TGTGCCAGCAGTTTAGTGACAGGGAGGACAGATACGCAGTATTTT. The encoded protein is CASSLVTGRTDTQYF.

J is TRBJ1-2 and V is TRBV14; the match to TRBD1 covers 7 bases. The CDR3 consists of 15 residues. V trimming: 3 bases; J trimming: 3 bases; junction bases outside the gene matches: 7. Germline V CDR1 and CDR2: SGHDN, FVKESK. This CDR3 reads CASSQRPGQHYGYTF. In DNA, the CDR3 is TGTGCCAGCAGCCAGCGACCGGGACAGCACTATGGCTACACCTTC.

V gene TRBV25-1 combines with J gene TRBJ1-4, with a tentative D call TRBD1 (6 bases). The CDR3 is 15 amino acids. With 3 bases removed from V and 4 bases from J, the gap between germline ends came to 12 bases. Per germline, CDR1 MGHDK and CDR2 SYGVNS. The CDR3 region has the DNA TGTGCCAGCAGTGAGCCTACAGGGTATAATGAAAAACTGTTTTTT. Translated: CASSEPTGYNEKLFF.

The chain combines TRBV19 with TRBJ2-3; TRBD1 matches 8 bases. The CDR3 totals 16 residues. Per the germline V gene, CDR1 is LNHDA and CDR2 is SQIVND (reference sequence). J was trimmed by 0 bases and V by 4 bases; bases with no gene match: 6. CDR3 sequence: CASSKGRGLSTDTQYF. DNA for the CDR3: TGTGCCAGTAGTAAGGGCAGGGGGCTTAGCACAGATACGCAGTATTTT.

The chain links TRBV5-1 to TRBJ2-7, with a possible D match to TRBD1 (6 bases). CDR1 and CDR2 from the germline V gene are SGHRS and YFSETQ. The length of the CDR3 is 13 residues. Trimming took off 2 bases at V and 5 bases at J, with 11 bases between the two ends. The CDR3 spells CASSLQGIHEQYF. The CDR3 coding sequence is TGCGCCAGCAGCTTACAGGGAATTCACGAGCAGTACTTC.

V gene TRBV7-8 combines with J gene TRBJ1-2, with 9 bases identical to TRBD1. CDR3 length: 15 residues. Germline lookup yields CDR1 SGHVS and CDR2 FQNEAQ. Losses at the gene ends were 0 bases for V and 4 bases for J; bases not matched to a gene: 3. This CDR3 is CASSLASGQGYGYTF. The CDR3, as DNA: TGTGCCAGCAGCTTAGCGTCGGGACAGGGCTATGGCTACACCTTC. Full variable domain (remainder filled in from reference TRBV7-8 and TRBJ1-2): GAGVSQSPRYKVAKRGQDVALRCDPISGHVSLFWYQQALGQGPEFLTYFQNEAQLDKSGLPSDRFFAERPEGSVSTLKIQRTQQEDSAVYLCASSLASGQGYGYTFGSGTRLTVV.

The CDR3 sequence: CASSLEGHAGEKLFF. CDR3 coding DNA: TGTGCCAGCAGCTTAGAGGGACACGCTGGGGAAAAACTGTTTTTT. The J gene is TRBJ1-4, the V gene TRBV7-9; possibly TRBD1 for D (6 bases). Germline CDR1 SEHNR, CDR2 FQNEAQ (reference sequence). Between the trimmed V and J ends, which lost 1 base and 8 bases, there was a span of 14 bases. This CDR3 comprises 15 residues.

The CDR3 coding sequence is TGTGCCAGCAGCTTCAGGGCCCATGAGCAGTTCTTC. Translating gives CASSFRAHEQFF. The chain employs TRBV5-6 and TRBJ2-1, with D tentatively TRBD1 (5 bases). This CDR3 has 12 residues. Trimming took 2 bases from V and 8 from J, leaving 8 bases between them. Germline values: CDR1 SGHDT, CDR2 YYEEEE.